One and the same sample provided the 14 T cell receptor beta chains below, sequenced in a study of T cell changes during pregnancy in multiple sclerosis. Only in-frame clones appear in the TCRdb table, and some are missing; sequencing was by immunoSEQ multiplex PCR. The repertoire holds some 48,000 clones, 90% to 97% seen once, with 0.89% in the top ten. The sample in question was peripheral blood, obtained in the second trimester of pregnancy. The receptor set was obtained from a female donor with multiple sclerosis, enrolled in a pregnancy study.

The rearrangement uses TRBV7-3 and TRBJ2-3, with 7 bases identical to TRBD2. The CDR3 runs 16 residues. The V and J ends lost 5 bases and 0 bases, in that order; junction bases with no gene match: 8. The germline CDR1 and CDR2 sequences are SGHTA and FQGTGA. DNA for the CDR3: TGTGCCAGCAGCCTTAGCGGGTTAAGGAGCACAGATACGCAGTATTTT. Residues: CASSLSGLRSTDTQYF.

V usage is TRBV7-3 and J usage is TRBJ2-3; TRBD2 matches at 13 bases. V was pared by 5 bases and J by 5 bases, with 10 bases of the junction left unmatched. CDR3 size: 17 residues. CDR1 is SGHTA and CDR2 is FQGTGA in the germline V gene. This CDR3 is CASSPVALAGGIDTQYF. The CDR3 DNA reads TGTGCCAGCAGCCCCGTCGCACTAGCGGGGGGGATAGATACGCAGTATTTT.

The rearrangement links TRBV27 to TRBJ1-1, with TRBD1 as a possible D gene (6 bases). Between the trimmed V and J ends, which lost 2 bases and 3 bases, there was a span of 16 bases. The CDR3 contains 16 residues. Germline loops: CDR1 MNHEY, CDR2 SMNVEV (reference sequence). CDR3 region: CASSLGVGRGDTEAFF. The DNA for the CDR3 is TGTGCCAGCAGTTTAGGGGTGGGGAGGGGGGACACTGAAGCTTTCTTT.

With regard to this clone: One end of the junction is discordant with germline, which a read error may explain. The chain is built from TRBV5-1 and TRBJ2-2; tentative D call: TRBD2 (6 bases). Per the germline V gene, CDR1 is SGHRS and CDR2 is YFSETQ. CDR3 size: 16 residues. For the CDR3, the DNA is TGCGCCAGCAGCTTGGCCGGAGGAGGGAACGCCGGGGAGCTGTTTTTT. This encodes CASSLAGGGNAGELFF.

The CDR3, as DNA: TGTGCCAGCAGCACGGAGGGACTAGCGGGAGCCCTAGATACGCAGTATTTT. Amino acid sequence: CASSTEGLAGALDTQYF. The gene calls are TRBV5-4 and TRBJ2-3, with TRBD2 identical over 14 bases. CDR1 and CDR2 from the germline V gene are SGHNT and YYREEE (reference sequence). The J segment lost 5 bases and the V segment lost 4 bases, leaving 9 bases of the junction unmatched. The CDR3 runs to 17 residues.

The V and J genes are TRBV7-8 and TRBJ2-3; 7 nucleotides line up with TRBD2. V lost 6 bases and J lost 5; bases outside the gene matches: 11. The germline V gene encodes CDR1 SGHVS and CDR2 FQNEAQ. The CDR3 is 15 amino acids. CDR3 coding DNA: TGTGCCAGCAGACAGACGGGAGGACGAGGAGATACGCAGTATTTT. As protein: CASRQTGGRGDTQYF.

The CDR3 DNA follows: TGTGCCAGCAGTGACAGGGGATCTAGCACAGATACGCAGTATTTT. Its translation is CASSDRGSSTDTQYF. V gene TRBV6-4 combines with J gene TRBJ2-3, with TRBD1 as a possible D gene (5 bases). Germline-derived CDR1 and CDR2 are MRHNA and SNTAGT. The CDR3 length is 15 residues. Trimming removed 2 bases at V and 0 bases at J, with 9 bases between.

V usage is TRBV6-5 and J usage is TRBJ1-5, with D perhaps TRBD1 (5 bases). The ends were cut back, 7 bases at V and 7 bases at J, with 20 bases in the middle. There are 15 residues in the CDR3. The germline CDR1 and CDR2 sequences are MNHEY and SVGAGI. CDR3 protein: CASKGRGQGDQPQHF. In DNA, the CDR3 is TGTGCCAGCAAGGGTCGTGGGCAGGGTGACCAGCCCCAGCATTTT.

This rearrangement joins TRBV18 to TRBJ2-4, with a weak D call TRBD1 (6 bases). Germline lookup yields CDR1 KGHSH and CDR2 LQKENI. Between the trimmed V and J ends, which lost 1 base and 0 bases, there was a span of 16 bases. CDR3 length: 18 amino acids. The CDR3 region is CASSPRITGTLAKNIQYF. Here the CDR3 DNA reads TGTGCCAGCTCACCACGTATCACAGGGACCTTAGCCAAAAACATTCAGTACTTC.

CDR3 DNA sequence: TGTGCCAGCAGTTTGAAGAGAGCGGGAGGTACAGATACGCAGTATTTT. Its protein product is CASSLKRAGGTDTQYF. The chain recombines TRBV27 with TRBJ2-3, with 9 positions matching TRBD2. This CDR3 has 16 amino acids. The V and J ends lost 3 bases and 3 bases, in that order; junction bases with no gene match: 7. CDR1 is MNHEY and CDR2 is SMNVEV in the germline V gene (reference sequence).

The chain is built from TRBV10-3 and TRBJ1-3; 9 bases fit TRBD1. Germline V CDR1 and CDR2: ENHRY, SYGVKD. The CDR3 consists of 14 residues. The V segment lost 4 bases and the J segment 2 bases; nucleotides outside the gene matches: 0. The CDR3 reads CAISGTGAGNTIYF. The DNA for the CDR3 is TGTGCCATCAGTGGGACAGGGGCTGGAAACACCATATATTTT.

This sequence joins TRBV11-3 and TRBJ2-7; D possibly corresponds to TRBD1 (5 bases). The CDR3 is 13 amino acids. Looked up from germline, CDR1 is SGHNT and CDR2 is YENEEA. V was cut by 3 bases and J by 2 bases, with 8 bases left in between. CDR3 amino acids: CASSFGHTYEQYF. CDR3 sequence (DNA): TGTGCCAGCAGCTTTGGACATACCTACGAGCAGTACTTC.

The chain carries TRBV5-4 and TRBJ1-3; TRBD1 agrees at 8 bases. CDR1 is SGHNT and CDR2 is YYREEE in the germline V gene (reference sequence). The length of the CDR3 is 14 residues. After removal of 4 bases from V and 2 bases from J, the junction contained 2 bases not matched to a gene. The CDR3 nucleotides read TGTGCCAGCAGCCTGGACAGGGCTGGAAACACCATATATTTT. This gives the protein CASSLDRAGNTIYF.

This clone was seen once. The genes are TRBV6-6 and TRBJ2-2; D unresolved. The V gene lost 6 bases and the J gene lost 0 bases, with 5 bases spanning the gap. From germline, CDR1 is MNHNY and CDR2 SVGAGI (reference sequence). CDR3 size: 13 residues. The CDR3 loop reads CASRATNTGELFF. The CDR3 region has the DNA TGTGCCAGCAGGGCCACGAACACCGGGGAGCTGTTTTTT.